Listed below are T cell receptor beta chains from one sample, sequenced in a study of brain T cells in children with intractable seizures. The method was immunoSEQ multiplex PCR; TCRdb's version includes in-frame clones alone and lacks a portion of them. Counted here are 88,000 or so clones, approximately 89% occurring once; the ten biggest clones make up 24%. This specimen consisted of peripheral blood, obtained at surgery. The receptors derive from a girl aged 2-10 years with Rasmussen encephalitis and intractable seizures. The CDR3 runs from the conserved cysteine through the conserved F or W. A D gene is named only where the DNA matches it firmly. Clone size, where shown, is once, few, many, or a class for clones that have expanded.

>TRBV3-1/TRBV3-2|-|TRBJ1-1|-
CASSQEWSPKAFF
TGTGCCAGCAGCCAAGAATGGTCTCCAAAAGCTTTCTTT
>TRBV7-8|-|TRBJ2-5|TRBD2
CASSPPNRLAGGQETQYF
TGTGCCAGCAGCCCGCCGAACCGACTAGCGGGAGGCCAAGAGACCCAGTACTTC
>TRBV5-1|once|TRBJ2-1|TRBD2
CASSRGAGAYNEQFF
TGCGCCAGCAGCCGCGGAGCGGGAGCATACAATGAGCAGTTCTTC
>TRBV5-4|-|TRBJ1-1|-
CASSFGGIFEGTEAFF
TGTGCCAGCAGCTTTGGCGGGATCTTCGAAGGGACTGAAGCTTTCTTT
>TRBV18|-|TRBJ2-4|TRBD1
CASSPTGGLARETKNIQYF
TGTGCCAGCTCACCCACAGGGGGACTCGCAAGGGAAACCAAAAACATTCAGTACTTC
>TRBV6-1|-|TRBJ1-3|-
CASSDVGRYRNTIYF
TGTGCCAGCAGTGACGTGGGGAGGTATCGAAACACCATATATTTT
>TRBV5-4|-|TRBJ1-2|-
CASSQDTRSRYYGYTF
TGTGCCAGCAGCCAGGACACGCGGTCCCGTTATTATGGCTACACCTTC
>TRBV24-1|-|TRBJ1-2|TRBD1
CATSDFRTGGYTF
TGTGCCACCAGTGATTTTCGGACAGGAGGCTACACCTTC
>TRBV6-5|many|TRBJ2-3|-
CASSFVLGQDTQYF
TGTGCCAGCAGTTTTGTTCTAGGCCAAGATACGCAGTATTTT
>TRBV7-6|once|TRBJ2-2|-
CASSLEQGNTGELFF
TGTGCCAGCAGCTTAGAACAGGGAAACACCGGGGAGCTGTTTTTT
>TRBV5-5|-|TRBJ2-4|TRBD1
CASSPTGGLAKNIQYF
TGTGCCAGCAGCCCTACAGGGGGCCTAGCCAAAAACATTCAGTACTTC
>TRBV20-1|-|TRBJ2-1|TRBD2
CSASGLAGVYNEQFF
TGCAGTGCGAGTGGACTAGCGGGGGTGTACAATGAGCAGTTCTTC
>TRBV15|once|TRBJ1-2|-
CATSRDAIYGYTF
TGTGCCACCAGCAGAGACGCCATCTATGGCTACACCTTC
>TRBV19|-|TRBJ2-5|TRBD2
CASSIRSGKETQYF
TGTGCCAGTAGTATACGGAGCGGGAAAGAGACCCAGTACTTC
>TRBV18|-|TRBJ2-7|-
CASSPRRDEQYF
TGTGCCAGCTCACCACGCCGAGACGAGCAGTACTTC
>TRBV6-5|-|TRBJ2-1|-
CASAISSYNEQFF
TGTGCCAGCGCCATTAGCTCCTACAATGAGCAGTTCTTC
>TRBV27|-|TRBJ2-3|TRBD1
CASSFRDSRLDTQYF
TGTGCCAGCAGTTTCCGGGACAGTAGGCTAGATACGCAGTATTTT